These 15 T cell receptor beta chains were all obtained from the same sample, sequenced in a study of tumor and adjacent non-tumor tissue in lung cancer. The template was RNA from unsorted bulk tissue. Three rounds of nested PCR, following a modified ARM-PCR protocol, produced the TCRbeta library. TCRdb re-analysed the multiplex PCR reads in MiXCR, keeping a single row per CDR3 protein. The data contain roughly 66,000 distinct CDR3 sequences, approximately 73% of them singletons. The sequenced sample consisted of lung tumor tissue. These receptors were taken from a man in his sixties with non-small cell lung cancer.

Remarks on this clonotype: This is likely a read error, given that the CDR3 carries no conserved phenylalanine or tryptophan at its end. The rearrangement uses TRBV11-3 and TRBJ1-5, with D perhaps TRBD1 (5 bases). Trimming left V 4 bases short and J 3 bases short, with 16 bases between. Germline lookup yields CDR1 SGHNT and CDR2 YENEEA. This CDR3 has 16 amino acids. The CDR3 reads CASSSVRSGTNQPQHC. CDR3 in DNA: TGTGCCAGCAGCTCAGTTCGCAGTGGGACCAATCAGCCCCAGCATTGT.

At least ten counts were recorded for this clonotype. The chain employs TRBV28 and TRBJ1-5, with 9 bases identical to TRBD1. The CDR3 runs to 14 residues. After removal of 7 bases from V and 4 bases from J, the junction contained 5 bases not matched to a gene. The germline V gene has CDR1 MDHEN and CDR2 SYDVKM. CDR3 amino acids: CASIGTGRNQPQHF. CDR3 sequence (DNA): TGTGCCAGCATAGGGACAGGGAGGAATCAGCCCCAGCATTTT. The full variable domain, completed using reference TRBV28 and TRBJ1-5, is DVKVTQSSRYLVKRTGEKVFLECVQDMDHENMFWYRQDPGLGLRLIYFSYDVKMKEKGDIPEGYSVSREKKERFSLILESASTNQTSMYLCASIGTGRNQPQHFGDGTRLSIL.

In the case of this clonotype: Relative to the germline gene, one junction end is altered; a read error may explain this. The chain couples TRBV6-6 to TRBJ1-3; no clear D gene. Germline CDR1 and CDR2: MNHNY and SVGAGI (reference sequence). This CDR3 is built from 14 residues. The CDR3, as DNA: TGTACCAGCAGTTACGGGCATAGTGGAAACACCATATATTTT. Residues: CTSSYGHSGNTIYF.

This clonotype was detected once. A much larger clone lies a single base off, so this may be a read error. The CDR3 is CASSMAVSYEQYF. For the CDR3, the DNA is TGTGCCAGCAGTATGGCAGTCTCCTACGAGCAGTACTTC. The chain links TRBV28 to TRBJ2-7; D call uncertain. The CDR3 is made up of 13 amino acids. Trimming pared 5 bases from V and 0 bases from J, leaving 8 bases between. Germline values: CDR1 MDHEN, CDR2 SYDVKM. The full variable domain, its missing parts supplied by reference TRBV28 and TRBJ2-7, is DVKVTQSSRYLVKRTGEKVFLECVQDMDHENMFWYRQDPGLGLRLIYFSYDVKMKEKGDIPEGYSVSREKKERFSLILESASTNQTSMYLCASSMAVSYEQYFGPGTRLTVT.

Regarding this clonotype: The junction does not match germline at one end; this may be a read error. V gene TRBV20-1 combines with J gene TRBJ2-1; 7 bases are a match to TRBD2. Germline-derived CDR1 and CDR2 are DFQATT and SNEGSKA (reference sequence). This CDR3 region has 14 residues. This CDR3 is CSARDQQTSYEQFF. The CDR3 DNA sequence: TGCAGTGCTAGGGATCAACAGACTAGCTATGAACAGTTCTTC.

The chain recombines TRBV6-5 with TRBJ2-3; D tentatively fits TRBD1 or TRBD2 (6 bases each). Germline assignment: CDR1 MNHEY and CDR2 SVGAGI. The CDR3 loop spans 15 amino acids. Trimming took 0 bases from V and 4 from J, leaving 11 bases between them. The CDR3 nucleotides read TGTGCCAGCAGTTACTCAATAGGGGGGCCAGATACGCAGTATTTT. This gives the protein CASSYSIGGPDTQYF.

Turning to this clonotype: A read error may explain this, as a much larger clone is one base away. The rearrangement joins TRBV6-1 to TRBJ1-5, with D hard to call. CDR3 size: 14 residues. In germline, CDR1 is MNHNS, CDR2 SASEGT. The CDR3 sequence: CASSEAGGNHPQHF. CDR3 DNA: TGTGCCAGCAGTGAAGCTGGAGGGAATCACCCCCAGCATTTT.

This clonotype was seen just once. The CDR3 carries no conserved terminal phenylalanine or tryptophan, so it likely arises from a read error. The rearrangement joins TRBV6-2 or TRBV6-3 to TRBJ2-1, with no clear D. Germline-derived CDR1 and CDR2 are MNHEY and SVGEGT. This CDR3 contains 14 residues. The CDR3 protein is CASSRKGSYNGQFL. Written as DNA, the CDR3 is TGTGCCAGCAGTAGAAAGGGCTCCTACAATGGGCAGTTCCTC.

As concerns this clonotype: The junction shows a germline mismatch at one end, possibly a read error. The genes are TRBV20-1 and TRBJ1-5; possibly TRBD1 for D (5 bases). This CDR3 spans 16 amino acids. In germline, CDR1 is DFQATT, CDR2 SNEGSKA (reference sequence). CDR3 coding DNA: TGCAGTACTAGCTCACAGGATGCTCTTAGCAATCAGCCCCAACATTTT. It specifies CSTSSQDALSNQPQHF.

Points on this clonotype: Being one base from a much bigger clone, this may be a read error. The chain is built from TRBV10-3 and TRBJ2-1; 7 nucleotides match TRBD2. Germline V lookup: CDR1 ENHRY, CDR2 SYGVKD. Trimming removed 11 bases from V and 9 bases from J; junction bases left unmatched: 13. The CDR3 is 13 amino acids. The CDR3: CAVNAGVAGEQFF. In DNA form, the CDR3 reads TGTGCCGTCAATGCGGGAGTGGCGGGTGAGCAGTTCTTC.

This clonotype was detected only a few times. V usage is TRBV19 and J usage is TRBJ1-5; 9 positions agree with TRBD1. V lost 3 bases to trimming and J lost 6 bases; unmatched junction nucleotides: 9. Germline-derived CDR1 and CDR2 are LNHDA and SQIVND (reference sequence). This CDR3 is 16 amino acids long. CDR3 coding DNA: TGTGCCAGTAGTATCCCCGGGACAGGGCTGGGTCAGCCCCAGCATTTT. This sequence encodes CASSIPGTGLGQPQHF.

On this clonotype itself: Compared with germline, one end of the junction differs, possibly owing to a read error. The V call is TRBV20-1, the J call TRBJ1-1; D may be TRBD1 (6 bases). This CDR3 contains 15 residues. Germline V gene sequence: CDR1 DFQATT, CDR2 SNEGSKA (reference sequence). CDR3 in DNA: TGTAGTGTTAGAGATTGGGGGCAGGGGATCACTCAAGCTTTCTTT. Protein: CSVRDWGQGITQAFF.

To note about this clonotype: Sequence at one end of the junction differs from germline and may be a read error. The chain joins TRBV10-2 to TRBJ2-7; D possibly corresponds to TRBD2 (6 bases). Germline assignment: CDR1 WSHSY and CDR2 SAAADI. CDR3 length: 13 amino acids. For the CDR3, the DNA is TGCGCCAACAGTGCAACGAAAGGAGGGGAGCAGTACTTC. Its translation is CANSATKGGEQYF.

A few counts support this clonotype. The CDR3 does not close with the conserved phenylalanine or tryptophan, likely indicating a read error. The DNA is omitted, as the CDR3 cannot be located on it reliably, and the CDR3 follows TCRdb's listing. The chain recombines TRBV6-5 with TRBJ2-7; TRBD2, the table's D call, lacks a check against the DNA. Inclusive of both ends, the CDR3 amounts to 11 amino acids. Germline CDR1 and CDR2: MNHEY and SVGAGI. The CDR3 is CASSYIGSEYI.

Concerning this clonotype: One base away lies a much larger clone, so this may be a sequencing read error. This chain uses TRBV5-6 with TRBJ1-2; D gene uncertain. From germline, CDR1 is SGHDT and CDR2 YYEEEE. The V end lost 4 bases, the J end lost 1 base, and 11 bases lay between the germline ends. CDR3 length equals 14 residues. CDR3 DNA: TGTGCCAGCAGCGTGGTGGGATATAACTATGGCTACACCTTC. Protein sequence: CASSVVGYNYGYTF.